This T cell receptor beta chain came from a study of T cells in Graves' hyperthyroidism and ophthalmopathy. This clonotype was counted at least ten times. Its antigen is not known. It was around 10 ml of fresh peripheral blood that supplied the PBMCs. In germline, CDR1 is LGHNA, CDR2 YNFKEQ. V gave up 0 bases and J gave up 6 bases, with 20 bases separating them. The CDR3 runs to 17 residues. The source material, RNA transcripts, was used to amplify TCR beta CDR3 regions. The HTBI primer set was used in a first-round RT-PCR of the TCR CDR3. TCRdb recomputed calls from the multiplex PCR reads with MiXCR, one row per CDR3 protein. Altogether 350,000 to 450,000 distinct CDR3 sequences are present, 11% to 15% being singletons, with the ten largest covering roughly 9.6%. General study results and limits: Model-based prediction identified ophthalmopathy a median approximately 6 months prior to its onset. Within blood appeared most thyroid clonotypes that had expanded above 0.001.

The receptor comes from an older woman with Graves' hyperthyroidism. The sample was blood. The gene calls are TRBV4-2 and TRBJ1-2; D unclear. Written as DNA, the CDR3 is TGTGCCAGCAGCCAAGATCACGGCGTCCGGGCAGGCAATGGCTACACCTTC. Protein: CASSQDHGVRAGNGYTF.